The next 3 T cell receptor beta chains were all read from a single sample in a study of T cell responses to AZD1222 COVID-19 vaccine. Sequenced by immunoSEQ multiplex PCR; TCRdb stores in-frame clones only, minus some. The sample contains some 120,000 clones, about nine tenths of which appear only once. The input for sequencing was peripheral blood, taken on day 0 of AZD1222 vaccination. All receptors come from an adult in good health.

CDR3 coding DNA: TGTGCGGCCGGAGCAGGGAATTCACCCCTCCACTTT. Its translation: CAAGAGNSPLHF. The chain is built from TRBV15 and TRBJ1-6; TRBD1 might be the D (5 bases). The germline V gene has CDR1 LNHNV and CDR2 YYDKDF (reference sequence). The CDR3 covers 12 residues.

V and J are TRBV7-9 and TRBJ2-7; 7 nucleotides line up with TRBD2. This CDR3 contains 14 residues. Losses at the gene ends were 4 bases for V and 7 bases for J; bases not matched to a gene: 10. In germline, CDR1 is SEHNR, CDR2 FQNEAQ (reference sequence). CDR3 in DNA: TGTGCCAGCAGCTCACGACTAGCCCCGAGGGAGCAGTACTTC. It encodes CASSSRLAPREQYF. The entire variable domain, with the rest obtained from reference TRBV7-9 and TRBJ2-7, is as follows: DTGVSQNPRHKITKRGQNVTFRCDPISEHNRLYWYRQTLGQGPEFLTYFQNEAQLEKSRLLSDRFSAERPKGSFSTLEIQRTEQGDSAMYLCASSSRLAPREQYFGPGTRLTVT.

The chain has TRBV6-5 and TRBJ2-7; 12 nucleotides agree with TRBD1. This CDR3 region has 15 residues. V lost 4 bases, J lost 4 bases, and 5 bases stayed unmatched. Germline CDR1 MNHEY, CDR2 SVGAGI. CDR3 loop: CASSSGQGARYEQYF. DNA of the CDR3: TGTGCCAGCAGTTCGGGACAGGGGGCGCGGTACGAGCAGTACTTC.